This T cell receptor beta chain originates from a study of shared clonotypes between healthy human individuals. Findings of the study overall: Generally, naive subsets came out with larger estimated richness than memory subsets.

CDR1 is SGHRS, CDR2 YFSETQ, per germline. Trimming pared 1 base from V and 0 bases from J, leaving 12 bases between. CDR3 length equals 16 residues. Concerning this clone: Its antigen is unknown.

Measured with immunoSEQ multiplex PCR; TCRdb has only the in-frame clones, and not every one. The sample consists of over 1.5 million clones, 95% to 99% of them appearing once. Donors were healthy HIV-negative adults without recent acute infections or vaccinations. This clonotype was sampled from a man aged 30 to 39 in good health. Sequenced: naive CD4+ T cells sorted from blood. The sample's subset: CD45RA+ positively selected. V and J are TRBV5-1 and TRBJ2-3, with D maybe TRBD2 (6 bases). DNA of the CDR3: TGCGCCAGCAGCTTGATCTCGGGGACTAGCACAGATACGCAGTATTTT. It encodes CASSLISGTSTDTQYF.